The clone carrying this T cell receptor beta chain was recorded at least ten times. This entry belongs to a study of blood T cell repertoires in COVID-19. Study background: Donors in the United States, Italy and Spain gave samples during acute or convalescent COVID-19. PBMCs, B-cell-depleted T cells, or T cells provided the cDNA or gDNA that made up the material.

The germline gives CDR1 LGHNT, CDR2 FRNRAP. This CDR3 spans 14 amino acids. V was clipped by 0 bases and J by 7 bases, with 12 bases between them. Original handling: Nucleated cell number was recorded as an estimate derived from reference gene primer amplification. Clones were read by immunoSEQ multiplex PCR, and TCRdb kept only the in-frame ones, dropping some. The V and J calls and clone size were taken over from that table, and D and trimming were inferred from the DNA. The repertoire holds about 120,000 clones, with more than 75% as singletons. This receptor was taken from a man between 60 and 70 years old with acute or convalescent COVID-19. This chain connects TRBV12-5 to TRBJ1-2, with D perhaps TRBD1 (5 bases). Sequencing was performed on peripheral blood. The CDR3 region is CASGLVPGLGGYTF. DNA of the CDR3: TGTGCTAGTGGTTTGGTCCCAGGGTTGGGTGGCTACACCTTC.